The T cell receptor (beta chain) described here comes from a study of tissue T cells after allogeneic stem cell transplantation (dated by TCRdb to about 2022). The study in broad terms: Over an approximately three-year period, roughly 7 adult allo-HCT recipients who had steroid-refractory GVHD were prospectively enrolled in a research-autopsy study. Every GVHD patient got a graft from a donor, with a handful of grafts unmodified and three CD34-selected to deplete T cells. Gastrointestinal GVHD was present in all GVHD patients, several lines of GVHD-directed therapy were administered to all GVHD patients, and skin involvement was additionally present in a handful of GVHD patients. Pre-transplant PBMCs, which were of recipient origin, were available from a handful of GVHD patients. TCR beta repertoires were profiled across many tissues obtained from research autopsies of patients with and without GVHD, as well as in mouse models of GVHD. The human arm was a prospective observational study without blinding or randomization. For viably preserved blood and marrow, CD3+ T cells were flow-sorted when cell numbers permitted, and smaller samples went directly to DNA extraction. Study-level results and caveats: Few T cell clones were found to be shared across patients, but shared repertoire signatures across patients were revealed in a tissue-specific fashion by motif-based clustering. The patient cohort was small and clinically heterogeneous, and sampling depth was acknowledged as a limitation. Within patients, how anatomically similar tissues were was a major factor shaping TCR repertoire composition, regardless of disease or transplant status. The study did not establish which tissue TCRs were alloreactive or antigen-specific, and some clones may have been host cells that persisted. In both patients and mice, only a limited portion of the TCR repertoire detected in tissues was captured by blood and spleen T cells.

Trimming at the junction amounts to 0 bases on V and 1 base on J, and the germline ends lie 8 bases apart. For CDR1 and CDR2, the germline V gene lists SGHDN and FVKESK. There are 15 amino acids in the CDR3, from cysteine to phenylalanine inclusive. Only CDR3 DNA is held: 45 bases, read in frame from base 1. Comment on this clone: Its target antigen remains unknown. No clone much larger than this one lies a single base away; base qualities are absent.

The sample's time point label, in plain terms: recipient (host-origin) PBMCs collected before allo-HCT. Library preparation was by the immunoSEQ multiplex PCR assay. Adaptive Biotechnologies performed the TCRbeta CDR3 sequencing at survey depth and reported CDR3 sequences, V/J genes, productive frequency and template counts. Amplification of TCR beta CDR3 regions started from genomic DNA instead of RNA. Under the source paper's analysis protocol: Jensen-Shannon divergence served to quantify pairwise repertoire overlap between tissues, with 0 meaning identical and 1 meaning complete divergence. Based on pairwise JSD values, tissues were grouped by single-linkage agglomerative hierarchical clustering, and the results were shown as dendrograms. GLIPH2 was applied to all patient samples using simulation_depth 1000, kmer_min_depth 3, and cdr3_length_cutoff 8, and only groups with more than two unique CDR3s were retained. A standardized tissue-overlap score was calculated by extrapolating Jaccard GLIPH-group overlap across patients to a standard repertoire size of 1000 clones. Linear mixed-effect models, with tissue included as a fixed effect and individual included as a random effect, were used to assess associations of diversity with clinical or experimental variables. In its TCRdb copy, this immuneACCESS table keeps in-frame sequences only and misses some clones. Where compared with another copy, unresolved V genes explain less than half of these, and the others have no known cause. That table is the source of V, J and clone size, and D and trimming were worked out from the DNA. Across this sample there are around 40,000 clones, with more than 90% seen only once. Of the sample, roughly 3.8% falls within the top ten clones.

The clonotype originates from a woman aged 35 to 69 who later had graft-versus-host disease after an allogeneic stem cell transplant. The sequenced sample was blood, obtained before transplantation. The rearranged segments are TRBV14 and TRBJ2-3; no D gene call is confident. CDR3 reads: CASSQDLSGTDTQYF. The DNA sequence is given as TGTGCCAGCAGCCAAGATTTATCAGGCACAGATACGCAGTATTTT.